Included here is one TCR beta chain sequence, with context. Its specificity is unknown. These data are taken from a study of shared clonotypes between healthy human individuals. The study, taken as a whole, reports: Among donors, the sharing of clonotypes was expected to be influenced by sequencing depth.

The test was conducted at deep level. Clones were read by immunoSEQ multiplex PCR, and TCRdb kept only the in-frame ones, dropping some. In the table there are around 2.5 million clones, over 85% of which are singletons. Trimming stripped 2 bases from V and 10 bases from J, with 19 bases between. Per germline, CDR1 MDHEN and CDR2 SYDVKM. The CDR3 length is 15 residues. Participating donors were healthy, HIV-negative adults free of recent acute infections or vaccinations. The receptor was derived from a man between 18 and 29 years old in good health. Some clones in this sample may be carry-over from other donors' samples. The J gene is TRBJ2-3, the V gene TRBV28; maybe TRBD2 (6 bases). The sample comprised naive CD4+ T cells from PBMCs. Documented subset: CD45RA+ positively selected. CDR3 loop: CASSLGGSSVSAQYF. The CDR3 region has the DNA TGTGCCAGCAGTTTAGGAGGGAGTTCGGTTAGCGCGCAGTATTTT.